These T cell receptor beta chains were read from a single sample in a study of blood T cell repertoires in COVID-19. Sequencing was performed with immunoSEQ multiplex PCR; in TCRdb, only in-frame clones are kept and a portion is missing. The sample lists approximately 220,000 clones, roughly 85% occurring once. The sample consisted of peripheral blood. The receptors were sampled from a woman between 40 and 55 years old with active or convalescent COVID-19. CDR3s include the opening cysteine and the closing phenylalanine or tryptophan. A D gene is named only where the DNA matches it firmly. Clone size is stated in some rows and not others, as once, few, many or a class when expanded.

abundance: once
v_gene: TRBV30
j_gene: TRBJ1-6
d_gene: -
CDR3nt: TGTGCCTGGAGTCGGGCGGGACTGCCCCTCCACTTT
CDR3aa: CAWSRAGLPLHF

abundance: -
v_gene: TRBV5-4
j_gene: TRBJ1-5
d_gene: TRBD1
CDR3nt: TGTGCCAGCAGTCCGGGACAGGGGAGCAATCAGCCCCAGCATTTT
CDR3aa: CASSPGQGSNQPQHF

abundance: -
v_gene: TRBV5-1
j_gene: TRBJ1-2
d_gene: -
CDR3nt: TGCGCCAGCAGCTTGGCCCATGAGGATGGCTACACCTTC
CDR3aa: CASSLAHEDGYTF

abundance: -
v_gene: TRBV9
j_gene: TRBJ2-1
d_gene: -
CDR3nt: TGTGCCAGCAGCCCCTCGGGAAACTCCTACAATGAGCAGTTCTTC
CDR3aa: CASSPSGNSYNEQFF

abundance: few
v_gene: TRBV23-1
j_gene: TRBJ1-1
d_gene: -
CDR3nt: TGCGCCAGCAGTCAATCGAAGACAGCCACCAACACTGAAGCTTTCTTT
CDR3aa: CASSQSKTATNTEAFF

abundance: -
v_gene: TRBV4-1
j_gene: TRBJ1-2
d_gene: -
CDR3nt: TGCGCCAGCAGCCACCCCGGGGAGAGGATATATCCCCATGGCTACACCTTC
CDR3aa: CASSHPGERIYPHGYTF

abundance: few
v_gene: TRBV29-1
j_gene: TRBJ1-1
d_gene: -
CDR3nt: TGCAGCGTTGGACACGTGAACACTGAAGCTTTCTTT
CDR3aa: CSVGHVNTEAFF

abundance: -
v_gene: TRBV6-5
j_gene: TRBJ1-6
d_gene: -
CDR3nt: TGTGCCAGCAGTTACTCGATCAGGGATGAATCACCCCTCCACTTT
CDR3aa: CASSYSIRDESPLHF

abundance: -
v_gene: TRBV18
j_gene: TRBJ1-5
d_gene: -
CDR3nt: TGTGCCAGCTCACCGGGACAAAATCAGCCCCAGCATTTT
CDR3aa: CASSPGQNQPQHF

abundance: -
v_gene: TRBV6-2/TRBV6-3
j_gene: TRBJ2-7
d_gene: -
CDR3nt: TGTGCCAGCAGTGCCTCCGCCGGCTCCTACGAGCAGTACTTC
CDR3aa: CASSASAGSYEQYF

abundance: -
v_gene: TRBV19
j_gene: TRBJ1-1
d_gene: -
CDR3nt: TGTGCCAGTAGTATACAGGTGAACACTGAAGCTTTCTTT
CDR3aa: CASSIQVNTEAFF

abundance: -
v_gene: TRBV5-1
j_gene: TRBJ2-7
d_gene: -
CDR3nt: TGCGCCAGCAGCTTGGCCCCCTCAGGGATCTCCTACGAGCAGTACTTC
CDR3aa: CASSLAPSGISYEQYF

abundance: -
v_gene: TRBV10-1
j_gene: TRBJ2-1
d_gene: TRBD2
CDR3nt: TGCGCCAGCAGCGAGTGGTGCGGGGGGGCCAAAAATGAGCAGTTCTTC
CDR3aa: CASSEWCGGAKNEQFF

abundance: few
v_gene: TRBV4-3
j_gene: TRBJ1-6
d_gene: -
CDR3nt: TGCGCCAGCAGCCAGGGACACTTGAGCTCCTATAATTCACCCCTCCACTTT
CDR3aa: CASSQGHLSSYNSPLHF

abundance: -
v_gene: TRBV18
j_gene: TRBJ2-4
d_gene: -
CDR3nt: TGTGCCAGCTCAAACATAGACCGGGGGTTAGCCAAAAACATTCAGTACTTC
CDR3aa: CASSNIDRGLAKNIQYF

abundance: once
v_gene: TRBV29-1
j_gene: TRBJ2-7
d_gene: -
CDR3nt: TGCAGCGTTGACAGGGGACATACCTACGAGCAGTACTTC
CDR3aa: CSVDRGHTYEQYF

abundance: -
v_gene: TRBV24-1
j_gene: TRBJ1-2
d_gene: -
CDR3nt: TGTGCCACCAGTGCCACAGGGTTCAGCGGCTATGGCTACACCTTC
CDR3aa: CATSATGFSGYGYTF

abundance: -
v_gene: TRBV7-3
j_gene: TRBJ1-2
d_gene: TRBD1
CDR3nt: TGTGCCAGCAGCCGGACAGGGGGCGACTATGGCTACACCTTC
CDR3aa: CASSRTGGDYGYTF

abundance: once
v_gene: TRBV6-1
j_gene: TRBJ2-7
d_gene: TRBD1
CDR3nt: TGTGCCAGCAGTGAAGCGCAGGGGGTGACCTACGAGCAGTACTTC
CDR3aa: CASSEAQGVTYEQYF

abundance: -
v_gene: TRBV27
j_gene: TRBJ1-5
d_gene: -
CDR3nt: TGTGCCAGTAGAGATGGGAGTAATCAGCCCCAGCATTTT
CDR3aa: CASRDGSNQPQHF

abundance: few
v_gene: TRBV7-2
j_gene: TRBJ2-7
d_gene: -
CDR3nt: TGTGCCAGCAGCTTAGGACCCTCGGGCTACGAGCAGTACTTC
CDR3aa: CASSLGPSGYEQYF

abundance: few
v_gene: TRBV7-3
j_gene: TRBJ2-2
d_gene: -
CDR3nt: TGTGCCAGCAGCCCCAGGGACACCGGGGAGCTGTTTTTT
CDR3aa: CASSPRDTGELFF

abundance: -
v_gene: TRBV27
j_gene: TRBJ1-2
d_gene: TRBD1
CDR3nt: TGTGCCAGCAGTCCAAGGGCCGGGACAGAGGACTATGGCTACACCTTC
CDR3aa: CASSPRAGTEDYGYTF

abundance: -
v_gene: TRBV9
j_gene: TRBJ2-3
d_gene: TRBD2
CDR3nt: TGTGCCAGCAGTGGGGGACTAGCGGGGGAGCAAGATACGCAGTATTTT
CDR3aa: CASSGGLAGEQDTQYF

abundance: -
v_gene: TRBV19
j_gene: TRBJ2-1
d_gene: -
CDR3nt: TGTGCCAGTATAGCGGAGAGCTCCTACAATGAGCAGTTCTTC
CDR3aa: CASIAESSYNEQFF

abundance: -
v_gene: TRBV10-3
j_gene: TRBJ2-5
d_gene: -
CDR3nt: TGTGCCATCAGTGATCCCAGCGGGCCAAAGCAAGAGACCCAGTACTTC
CDR3aa: CAISDPSGPKQETQYF

abundance: -
v_gene: TRBV5-4
j_gene: TRBJ2-7
d_gene: TRBD2
CDR3nt: TGTGCCAGCAGCCCGGGACTAGCGGGAGTAGGGGAGCAGTACTTC
CDR3aa: CASSPGLAGVGEQYF

abundance: -
v_gene: TRBV15
j_gene: TRBJ2-3
d_gene: -
CDR3nt: TGTGCCACCAGCTTCCCTAGCACAGATACGCAGTATTTT
CDR3aa: CATSFPSTDTQYF

abundance: -
v_gene: TRBV10-3
j_gene: TRBJ1-1
d_gene: TRBD1
CDR3nt: TGTGCCATCAGTGAAGGGACAGGGGGGGGAACAACTGAAGCTTTCTTT
CDR3aa: CAISEGTGGGTTEAFF

abundance: -
v_gene: TRBV10-1
j_gene: TRBJ1-1
d_gene: TRBD1
CDR3nt: TGCGCCAATAACTGGAGCAGGGGGAAGGTACATAACACTGAAGCTTTCTTT
CDR3aa: CANNWSRGKVHNTEAFF

abundance: -
v_gene: TRBV6-5
j_gene: TRBJ1-2
d_gene: -
CDR3nt: TGTGCCAGCAGCCAACGCCCCTCAGGCTATGGCTACACCTTC
CDR3aa: CASSQRPSGYGYTF

abundance: -
v_gene: TRBV7-6
j_gene: TRBJ1-4
d_gene: TRBD1
CDR3nt: TGTGCCAGCAGCTTAGAGGGACAGGGAGGTAGTGAAAAACTGTTTTTT
CDR3aa: CASSLEGQGGSEKLFF

abundance: -
v_gene: TRBV4-2
j_gene: TRBJ1-3
d_gene: -
CDR3nt: TGTGCCAGCAGCCAAGACGCGACAGCCGCTTCTGGAAACACCATATATTTT
CDR3aa: CASSQDATAASGNTIYF

abundance: -
v_gene: TRBV24-1
j_gene: TRBJ2-3
d_gene: TRBD2
CDR3nt: TGTGCCACCAGTGATCAAACTAGCGGGGGGGCCAGAGATACGCAGTATTTT
CDR3aa: CATSDQTSGGARDTQYF

abundance: -
v_gene: TRBV7-9
j_gene: TRBJ2-1
d_gene: TRBD2
CDR3nt: TGTGCCAGCACCGCGGGGGGCTACAATGAGCAGTTCTTC
CDR3aa: CASTAGGYNEQFF

abundance: -
v_gene: TRBV28
j_gene: TRBJ1-5
d_gene: -
CDR3nt: TGTGCCAGCAGTTCTCCTTCTGACAGGCCTCAGCCCCAGCATTTT
CDR3aa: CASSSPSDRPQPQHF

abundance: -
v_gene: TRBV9
j_gene: TRBJ1-3
d_gene: -
CDR3nt: TGTGCCAGCAGCCAAAGACAGGACTCTGGAAACACCATATATTTT
CDR3aa: CASSQRQDSGNTIYF